This is a list of T cell receptor beta chains from one sample in a study of T cell clonotyping in hematopoietic cell transplantation. The data were produced by immunoSEQ multiplex PCR, yet TCRdb's version contains in-frame clones alone and is incomplete. The sample holds tens of thousands of clones, less than 95% seen once. Sequencing was done on a sample of peripheral blood mononuclear cells. The receptor source for this set is a woman in her forties or fifties in good health. Some clones in this sample may be carry-over from other donors' samples. The CDR3 runs from the conserved cysteine through the conserved F or W. The order of the fields is clone size, J gene, V gene, D gene, CDR3 DNA, CDR3 protein. D genes are given only for firm matches. Not all rows give a size; the values are once, few, many and, for expanded clones, a class.

NA,TRBJ2-2,TRBV5-6,NA,TGTGCCAGCAGCTTGGTTTTTGCGGCGGGGCCGGGCGGGGAGCTGTTTTTT,CASSLVFAAGPGGELFF
NA,TRBJ2-7,TRBV19,NA,TGTGCCAGTAGTATGGGGCAGGGACTCTCCTACGAGCAGTACTTC,CASSMGQGLSYEQYF
NA,TRBJ1-4,TRBV6-5,TRBD1,TGTGCCAGCAGTTACTCGTGGGACAGGAATGAAAAACTGTTTTTT,CASSYSWDRNEKLFF
NA,TRBJ2-5,TRBV5-4,NA,TGTGCCAGCAGCTTGGACCCACAGGCCCAAGAGACCCAGTACTTC,CASSLDPQAQETQYF
NA,TRBJ1-1,TRBV5-1,NA,TGCGCCAGCAGCTTGGATCAGAACACTGAAGCTTTCTTT,CASSLDQNTEAFF
NA,TRBJ1-6,TRBV30,NA,TGTGCCTGGGGGGGAAACTCACCCCTCCACTTT,CAWGGNSPLHF
NA,TRBJ1-2,TRBV10-3,NA,TGTGCCATCAGTGAAGCGGGCCGATATGGCTACACCTTC,CAISEAGRYGYTF
NA,TRBJ1-2,TRBV5-4,NA,TGTGCCAGCAGCTCCGATAGGAGGGAATCACAGGGCTACACCTTC,CASSSDRRESQGYTF
NA,TRBJ2-1,TRBV2,TRBD1,TGTGCCAGCAGTGACGGACAGGGCGGTGAGCAGTTCTTC,CASSDGQGGEQFF
NA,TRBJ1-1,TRBV7-2,NA,TGTGCCAGCAGCTTAACGGGAGGAGGAGCTTTCTTT,CASSLTGGGAFF
NA,TRBJ1-1,TRBV11-3,NA,TGTGCCAGCAGCCCCCGGCTCATGAACACTGAAGCTTTCTTT,CASSPRLMNTEAFF
NA,TRBJ2-7,TRBV6-5,NA,TGTGCCAGCAGTTACTCGCCGGGGGTCCTCAACGAGCAGTACTTC,CASSYSPGVLNEQYF
once,TRBJ2-3,TRBV6-1,NA,TGTGCCAGCAGTGAACTGGGACATTCCACAGATACGCAGTATTTT,CASSELGHSTDTQYF
once,TRBJ1-1,TRBV27,NA,TGTGCCAGCAGTCTGACTGAATTCATGAACACTGAAGCTTTCTTT,CASSLTEFMNTEAFF
once,TRBJ1-2,TRBV5-1,NA,TGCGCCAGCAGCTTGGGCCTAAACTATGGCTACACCTTC,CASSLGLNYGYTF
NA,TRBJ1-2,TRBV9,NA,TGTGCCAGCAGCGTAGATGGCGGGATTCGCTATGGCTACACCTTC,CASSVDGGIRYGYTF
NA,TRBJ2-5,TRBV28,TRBD1,TGTGCCAGCAGTACCGGGACAGGGGGCATAAAGACCCAGTACTTC,CASSTGTGGIKTQYF
NA,TRBJ1-2,TRBV19,NA,TGTGCCAGTAGTGAGACAGACTATGGCTACACCTTC,CASSETDYGYTF
NA,TRBJ1-3,TRBV7-9,NA,TGTGCCAGCAGCTTAGGGCTGGGGGACTCTGGAAACACCATATATTTT,CASSLGLGDSGNTIYF
NA,TRBJ2-7,TRBV28,NA,TGTGCCAGCAGTTTTGGGCCGAGGAGCTCCTACGAGCAGTACTTC,CASSFGPRSSYEQYF